This T cell receptor (beta chain) appears in the sequencing data of a study of blood T cell repertoires in COVID-19. Study details: The analysed material was cDNA or gDNA that came from T cells, B-cell-depleted T cells, or PBMCs.

This CDR3 comprises 15 residues. Germline values: CDR1 MNHEY, CDR2 SMNVEV (reference sequence). The ends lost 1 base at V and 6 bases at J; junction bases unmatched: 3. Using immunoSEQ multiplex PCR, the repertoire was profiled, and TCRdb retains in-frame clones only, with some absent. The sample yields more than 110,000 clones, around 80% seen once. Sequencing used peripheral blood. The genes are TRBV27 and TRBJ1-4; 9 bases are shared with TRBD1. The clonotype originates from a man between 60 and 75 years old with acute or convalescent COVID-19. Here the CDR3 DNA reads TGTGCCAGCAGTTTATTTGGGACAGGGTATGAAAAACTGTTTTTT. It translates to CASSLFGTGYEKLFF.